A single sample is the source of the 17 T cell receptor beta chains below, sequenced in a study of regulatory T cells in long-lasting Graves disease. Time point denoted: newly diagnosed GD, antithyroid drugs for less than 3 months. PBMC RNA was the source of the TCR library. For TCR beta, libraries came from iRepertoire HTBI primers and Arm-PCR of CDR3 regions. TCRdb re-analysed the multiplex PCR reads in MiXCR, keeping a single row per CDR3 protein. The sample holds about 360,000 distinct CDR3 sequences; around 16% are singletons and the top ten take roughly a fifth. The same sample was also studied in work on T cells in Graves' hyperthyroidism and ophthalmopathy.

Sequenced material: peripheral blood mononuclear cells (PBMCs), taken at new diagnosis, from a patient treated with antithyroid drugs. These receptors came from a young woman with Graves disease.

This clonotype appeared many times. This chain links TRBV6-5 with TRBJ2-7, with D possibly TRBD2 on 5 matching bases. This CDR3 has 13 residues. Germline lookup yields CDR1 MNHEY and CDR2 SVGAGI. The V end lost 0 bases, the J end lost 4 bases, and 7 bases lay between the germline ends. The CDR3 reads CASSYSREYEQYF. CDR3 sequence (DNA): TGTGCCAGCAGTTACTCCCGGGAATACGAGCAGTACTTC.

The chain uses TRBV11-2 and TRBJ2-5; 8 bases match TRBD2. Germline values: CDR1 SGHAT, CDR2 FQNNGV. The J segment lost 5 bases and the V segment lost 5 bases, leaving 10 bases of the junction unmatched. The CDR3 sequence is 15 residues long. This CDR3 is CASSPGTRSGETQYF. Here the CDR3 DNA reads TGTGCCAGCAGCCCAGGGACTAGGAGCGGGGAGACCCAGTACTTC.

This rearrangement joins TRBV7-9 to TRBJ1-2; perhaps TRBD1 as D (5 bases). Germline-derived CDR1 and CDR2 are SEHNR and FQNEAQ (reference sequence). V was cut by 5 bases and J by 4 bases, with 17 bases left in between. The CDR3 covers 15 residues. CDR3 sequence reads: CASSPPQAGLYGYTF. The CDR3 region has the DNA TGTGCCAGCAGCCCACCGCAAGCGGGGCTCTATGGCTACACCTTC.

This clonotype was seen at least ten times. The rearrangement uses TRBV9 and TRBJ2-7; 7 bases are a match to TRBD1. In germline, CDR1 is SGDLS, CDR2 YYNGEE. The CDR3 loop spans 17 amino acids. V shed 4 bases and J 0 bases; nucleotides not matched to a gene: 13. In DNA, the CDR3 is TGTGCCAGCAGCTCTGCCGTGGGACAGAAGAGCTCCTACGAGCAGTACTTC. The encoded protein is CASSSAVGQKSSYEQYF.

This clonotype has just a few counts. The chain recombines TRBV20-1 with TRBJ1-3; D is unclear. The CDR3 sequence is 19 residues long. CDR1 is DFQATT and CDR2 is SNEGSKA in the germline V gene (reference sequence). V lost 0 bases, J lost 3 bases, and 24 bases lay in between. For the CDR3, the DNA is TGCAGTGCTAGAGATGTTATAGGATCGGTCTCAGACTTTGGAAACACCATATATTTT. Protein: CSARDVIGSVSDFGNTIYF.

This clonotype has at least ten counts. The CDR3 protein is CASSLERDEKLFF. CDR3 sequence (DNA): TGTGCCAGCAGCTTAGAACGGGACGAAAAACTGTTTTTT. The chain recombines TRBV11-2 with TRBJ1-4; weak D call: TRBD1 (5 bases). Per the germline V gene, CDR1 is SGHAT and CDR2 is FQNNGV. V was trimmed by 0 bases and J by 8 bases, leaving 7 bases between them. There are 13 residues in the CDR3.

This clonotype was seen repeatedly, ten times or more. CDR3 bases: TGTGCCAGCAGTTTCCCCAATCAGCCCCAGCATTTT. Protein sequence: CASSFPNQPQHF. The chain employs TRBV28 and TRBJ1-5; D remains ambiguous. This CDR3 is built from 12 residues. V was trimmed by 3 bases and J by 3 bases, leaving 3 bases between them. Germline CDR1 is MDHEN and CDR2 is SYDVKM.

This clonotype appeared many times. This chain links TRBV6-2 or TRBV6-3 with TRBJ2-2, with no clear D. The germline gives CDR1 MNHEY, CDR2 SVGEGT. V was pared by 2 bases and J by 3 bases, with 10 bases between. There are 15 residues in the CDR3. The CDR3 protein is CASSYRTPHTGELFF. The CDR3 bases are TGTGCCAGCAGTTACCGGACGCCCCACACCGGGGAGCTGTTTTTT.

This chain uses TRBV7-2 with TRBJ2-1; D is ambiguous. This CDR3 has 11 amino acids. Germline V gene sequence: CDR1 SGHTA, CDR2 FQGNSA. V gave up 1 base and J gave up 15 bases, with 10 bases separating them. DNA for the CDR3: TGTGCCAGCAGCTTAGGAACCGCCGGGTTCTTC. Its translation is CASSLGTAGFF.

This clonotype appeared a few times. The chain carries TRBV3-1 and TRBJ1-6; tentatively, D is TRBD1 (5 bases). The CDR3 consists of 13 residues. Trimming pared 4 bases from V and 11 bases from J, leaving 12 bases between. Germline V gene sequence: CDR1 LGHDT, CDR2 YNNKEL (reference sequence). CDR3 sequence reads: CASSRRSGTPLHF. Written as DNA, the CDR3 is TGTGCCAGCAGCCGGAGATCAGGGACACCCCTCCACTTT.

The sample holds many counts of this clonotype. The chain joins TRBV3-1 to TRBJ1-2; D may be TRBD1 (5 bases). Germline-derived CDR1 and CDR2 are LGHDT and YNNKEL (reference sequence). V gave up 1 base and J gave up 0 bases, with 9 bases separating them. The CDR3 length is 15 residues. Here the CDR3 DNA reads TGTGCCAGCAGCCAAGCCGGGGGGACTAACTATGGCTACACCTTC. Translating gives CASSQAGGTNYGYTF.

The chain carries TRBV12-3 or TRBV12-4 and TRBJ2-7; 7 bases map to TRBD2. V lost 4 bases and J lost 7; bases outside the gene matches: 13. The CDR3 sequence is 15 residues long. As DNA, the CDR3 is TGTGCCAGCAGTTCCTACGGGAGGCCCCTACGGGAGCAGTACTTC. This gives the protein CASSSYGRPLREQYF.

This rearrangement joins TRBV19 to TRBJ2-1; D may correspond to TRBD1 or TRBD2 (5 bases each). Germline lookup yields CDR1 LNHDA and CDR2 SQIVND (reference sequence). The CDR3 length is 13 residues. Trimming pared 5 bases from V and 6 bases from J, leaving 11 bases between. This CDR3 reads CASSVGTVNEQFF. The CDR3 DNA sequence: TGTGCCAGTAGTGTCGGGACCGTCAATGAGCAGTTCTTC. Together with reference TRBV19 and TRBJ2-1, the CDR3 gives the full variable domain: DGGITQSPKYLFRKEGQNVTLSCEQNLNHDAMYWYRQDPGQGLRLIYYSQIVNDFQKGDIAEGYSVSREKKESFPLTVTSAQKNPTAFYLCASSVGTVNEQFFGPGTRLTVL.

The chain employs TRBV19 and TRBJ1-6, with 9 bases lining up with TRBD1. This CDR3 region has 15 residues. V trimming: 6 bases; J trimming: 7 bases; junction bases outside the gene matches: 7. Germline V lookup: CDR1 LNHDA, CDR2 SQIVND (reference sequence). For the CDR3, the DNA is TGTGCCAGTAGCCAGGGGGACAGGGTGAATTCACCCCTCCACTTT. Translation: CASSQGDRVNSPLHF.

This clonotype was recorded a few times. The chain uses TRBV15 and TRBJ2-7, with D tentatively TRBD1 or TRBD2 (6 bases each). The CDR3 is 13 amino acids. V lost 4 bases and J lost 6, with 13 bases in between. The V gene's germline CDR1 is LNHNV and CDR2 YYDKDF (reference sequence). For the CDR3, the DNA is TGTGCCACCAGCAAACCTCCGGGGGCCGAGCAGTACTTC. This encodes CATSKPPGAEQYF.

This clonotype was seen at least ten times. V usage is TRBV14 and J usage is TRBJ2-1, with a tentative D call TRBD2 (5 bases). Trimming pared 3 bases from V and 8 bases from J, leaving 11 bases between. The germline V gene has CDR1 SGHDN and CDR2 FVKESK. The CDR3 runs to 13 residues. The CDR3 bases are TGTGCCAGCAGCCATCCTGGAGGTGATGAGCAGTTCTTC. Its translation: CASSHPGGDEQFF.

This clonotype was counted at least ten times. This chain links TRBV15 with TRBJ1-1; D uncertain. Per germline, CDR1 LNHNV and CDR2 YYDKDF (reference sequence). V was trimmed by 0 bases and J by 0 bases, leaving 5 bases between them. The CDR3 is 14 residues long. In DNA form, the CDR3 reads TGTGCCACCAGCAGAGATGAGGTGAACACTGAAGCTTTCTTT. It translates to CATSRDEVNTEAFF.